A single sample gave rise to the 25 T cell receptor beta chains below, sequenced in a study of beta chain features in type 1 diabetes. The antigens of these receptors remain unknown. TCRB transcripts that were expressed got sequenced, as all of the isolated RNA had been reverse transcribed. TCRdb keeps only in-frame clones here, not all; method: immunoSEQ multiplex PCR. The sample carries around 150,000 clones, 10% recorded once. Whole-study results and caveats: Moderate but significant shortening of TCRB CDR3s was recorded in all four CD4+ subsets from Type 1 diabetes patients.

Sequenced: central memory CD4+ T cells from blood. The source of these receptors is a man aged 30 to 45 with type 1 diabetes.

This clone was seen only a few times. This chain joins TRBV7-9 and TRBJ2-7, with D maybe TRBD2 (5 bases). Trimming removed 4 bases at V and 0 bases at J, with 13 bases between. The CDR3 runs 15 residues. From germline, CDR1 is SEHNR and CDR2 FQNEAQ (reference sequence). The CDR3 DNA follows: TGTGCCAGCAGCTCCACCTCCCGGGGCTCCTACGAGCAGTACTTC. Protein: CASSSTSRGSYEQYF.

V gene TRBV9 combines with J gene TRBJ2-7; 7 bases line up with TRBD1. Germline V gene sequence: CDR1 SGDLS, CDR2 YYNGEE. Germline trimming cut 2 bases from V and 3 bases from J; bases unmatched to any gene: 8. The CDR3 is made up of 15 amino acids. CDR3 sequence reads: CASSVSSDRIYEQYF. The CDR3 DNA sequence: TGTGCCAGCAGCGTCTCTTCGGACAGGATCTACGAGCAGTACTTC.

This clone was found a few times. The chain recombines TRBV28 with TRBJ2-1; 9 bases are a match to TRBD2. The J segment lost 13 bases and the V segment lost 2 bases, leaving 9 bases of the junction unmatched. The CDR3 is 14 residues long. CDR1 and CDR2 from the germline V gene are MDHEN and SYDVKM. The DNA of the CDR3 is TGTGCCAGCAGTTTACCTCTAGCGGGATGGCGTCAGTTCTTC. Translated: CASSLPLAGWRQFF.

This clone was seen only a few times. The CDR3 here is CASSDSGRSYNEQFF. The CDR3 DNA reads TGTGCCAGTAGCGACAGCGGGAGATCCTACAATGAGCAGTTCTTC. V usage is TRBV19 and J usage is TRBJ2-1, with 8 bases aligning to TRBD2. The CDR3 sequence is 15 residues long. The ends lost 6 bases at V and 1 base at J; junction bases unmatched: 5. Germline CDR1 and CDR2: LNHDA and SQIVND (reference sequence).

The sample holds a few counts of this clone. The genes are TRBV7-2 and TRBJ1-4; tentative D call: TRBD1 (5 bases). Trimming stripped 2 bases from V and 6 bases from J, with 10 bases between. CDR1 and CDR2 from the germline V gene are SGHTA and FQGNSA. The CDR3 spans 14 residues. The CDR3 region is CASSLQGGDEKLFF. The DNA for the CDR3 is TGTGCCAGCAGCTTACAGGGAGGGGATGAAAAACTGTTTTTT.

This clone was detected only a few times. V is TRBV2 and J is TRBJ1-2; the match to TRBD1 covers 7 bases. The CDR3 contains 15 residues. J gave up 4 bases and V 2 bases, and 7 bases lay outside the gene matches. Germline V gene data show CDR1 as SNHLY and CDR2 as FYNNEI. The CDR3 bases are TGTGCCAGCAGTGAATTTGAGGGGGCCAGCTATGGCTACACCTTC. Encoded protein: CASSEFEGASYGYTF.

This clone was observed at least ten times. This sequence joins TRBV10-3 and TRBJ1-1; D not certain. The V gene's germline CDR1 is ENHRY and CDR2 SYGVKD. The CDR3 is 12 amino acids. Trimming left V 4 bases short and J 8 bases short, with 11 bases between. The CDR3 sequence: CAISALREEAFF. The CDR3 DNA is TGTGCCATCAGTGCCTTGAGGGAAGAAGCTTTCTTT.

The genes are TRBV28 and TRBJ2-1, with no clear D. V was shortened by 2 bases and J by 0 bases, with 8 bases between the two germline ends. The CDR3 is made up of 15 amino acids. Germline V gene data show CDR1 as MDHEN and CDR2 as SYDVKM. CDR3: CASSLGDNSYNEQFF. For the CDR3, the DNA is TGTGCCAGCAGTTTAGGAGATAACTCCTACAATGAGCAGTTCTTC.

There are a few counts of this clone. The rearrangement joins TRBV7-3 to TRBJ1-3; TRBD1 is a possible D gene (6 bases). Germline V CDR1 and CDR2: SGHTA, FQGTGA. This CDR3 comprises 14 residues. Trimming took 4 bases from V and 1 from J, leaving 8 bases between them. The CDR3 region is CASSSGTSGNTIYF. DNA for the CDR3: TGTGCCAGCAGCTCAGGGACATCTGGAAACACCATATATTTT.

This clone was recorded once. The J gene is TRBJ2-7, the V gene TRBV6-5; perhaps TRBD1 as D (6 bases). Trimming took off 0 bases at V and 9 bases at J, with 18 bases between the two ends. Germline CDR1 is MNHEY and CDR2 is SVGAGI. The CDR3 totals 15 residues. CDR3 sequence (DNA): TGTGCCAGCAGTTACTCCCGCATTAATGGGGGCGTGCAGTACTTC. Translating it yields CASSYSRINGGVQYF.

This clone turned up a few times. The chain couples TRBV28 to TRBJ1-2, with D uncertain. Trimming took off 6 bases at V and 8 bases at J, with 19 bases between the two ends. The CDR3 is 14 residues long. Per germline, CDR1 MDHEN and CDR2 SYDVKM. CDR3 DNA: TGTGCCAGCAGCTGTAGTGCCGAACGGTGCGGCTACACCTTC. Amino acids: CASSCSAERCGYTF.

A few counts support this clone. The chain carries TRBV28 and TRBJ1-5, with D unclear. V lost 6 bases and J 3 bases, leaving 21 bases between the germline ends. Per germline, CDR1 MDHEN and CDR2 SYDVKM. This CDR3 has 17 residues. The CDR3 spells CASRGQRRGPLNQPQHF. The CDR3 region has the DNA TGTGCCAGCAGAGGCCAACGGAGAGGCCCCCTCAATCAGCCCCAGCATTTT.

This clone was counted only a few times. This chain joins TRBV30 and TRBJ2-1; D gene unclear. V was pared by 0 bases and J by 9 bases, with 3 bases between. Germline V gene lookup returns CDR1 GTSNPN and CDR2 SVGIG (reference sequence). This CDR3 has 10 amino acids. The CDR3 DNA reads as TGTGCCTGGAGTGTCCGTGAGCAGTTCTTC. It codes for CAWSVREQFF.

V gene TRBV5-1 combines with J gene TRBJ2-1; 7 nucleotides align to TRBD2. V lost 1 base and J lost 0; bases outside the gene matches: 4. The CDR3 is 16 amino acids. The germline V gene encodes CDR1 SGHRS and CDR2 YFSETQ. In DNA form, the CDR3 reads TGCGCCAGCAGCTTGCAGGGCGGGAGCTCCTACAATGAGCAGTTCTTC. This codes for CASSLQGGSSYNEQFF.

The rearrangement links TRBV6-5 to TRBJ2-7; a weak D match, TRBD2 (5 bases). From germline, CDR1 is MNHEY and CDR2 SVGAGI. This CDR3 is 15 amino acids long. Trimming stripped 6 bases from V and 4 bases from J, with 19 bases between. The CDR3 sequence: CASRPHLATGYEQYF. CDR3 coding DNA: TGTGCCAGCAGACCTCACCTAGCAACTGGTTACGAGCAGTACTTC.

This clone showed up just a few times. The gene calls are TRBV18 and TRBJ2-7, with TRBD2 matching 8 bases. CDR1 and CDR2 (germline): KGHSH, LQKENI. V trimming: 3 bases; J trimming: 1 base; junction bases outside the gene matches: 2. The CDR3 contains 14 residues. The CDR3 sequence: CASSPGGVSYEQYF. CDR3 coding DNA: TGTGCCAGCTCACCCGGGGGGGTATCCTACGAGCAGTACTTC. Variable domain in full (rest from reference TRBV18 and TRBJ2-7): NAGVMQNPRHLVRRRGQEARLRCSPMKGHSHVYWYRQLPEEGLKFMVYLQKENIIDESGMPKERFSAEFPKEGPSILRIQQVVRGDSAAYFCASSPGGVSYEQYFGPGTRLTVT.

This clone has only a few counts. The rearrangement links TRBV9 to TRBJ1-1; weak D call: TRBD1 (5 bases). This CDR3 region has 14 residues. Trimming took off 2 bases at V and 4 bases at J, with 12 bases between the two ends. In germline, CDR1 is SGDLS, CDR2 YYNGEE. This CDR3 reads CASSVGAGPTEAFF. CDR3 DNA sequence: TGTGCCAGCAGCGTTGGGGCAGGGCCCACTGAAGCTTTCTTT.

The chain employs TRBV11-2 and TRBJ2-3, with 12 bases aligning to TRBD2. This CDR3 is built from 17 residues. Trimming removed 3 bases from V and 4 bases from J; junction bases left unmatched: 8. Germline CDR1 is SGHAT and CDR2 is FQNNGV. CDR3 region: CASSFVTSGRGADTQYF. The CDR3 nucleotides read TGTGCCAGCAGCTTCGTGACTAGCGGGAGAGGCGCAGATACGCAGTATTTT.

This rearrangement joins TRBV28 to TRBJ2-3, with TRBD2 matching over 13 bases. With V trimmed by 2 bases and J by 3 bases, 5 bases remained unmatched. This CDR3 region has 17 residues. CDR1 is MDHEN and CDR2 is SYDVKM in the germline V gene. DNA of the CDR3: TGTGCCAGCAGTTTAATACTAGCGGGAGGGAAAACAGATACGCAGTATTTT. This encodes CASSLILAGGKTDTQYF.

The J gene is TRBJ2-1, the V gene TRBV6-5; TRBD2 matches at 8 bases. The V and J ends lost 3 bases and 10 bases, in that order; junction bases with no gene match: 11. CDR3 length: 15 residues. The germline V gene encodes CDR1 MNHEY and CDR2 SVGAGI. Here the CDR3 reads CASSYNPSGPSEQFF. The CDR3 nucleotides read TGTGCCAGCAGTTATAACCCTAGCGGGCCCTCGGAGCAGTTCTTC.

This chain uses TRBV7-9 with TRBJ1-2; TRBD1 might be the D (5 bases). Trimming stripped 0 bases from V and 1 base from J, with 12 bases between. Germline V gene lookup returns CDR1 SEHNR and CDR2 FQNEAQ (reference sequence). The CDR3 is made up of 16 amino acids. CDR3 DNA: TGTGCCAGCAGCTTAGCCCAGGGCCCAATTAACTATGGCTACACCTTC. Amino acids: CASSLAQGPINYGYTF.

V gene TRBV7-8 combines with J gene TRBJ1-4, with TRBD1 matching over 7 bases. The length of the CDR3 is 14 residues. V gave up 5 bases and J gave up 8 bases; unmatched junction bases: 8. Per the germline V gene, CDR1 is SGHVS and CDR2 is FQNEAQ. The CDR3: CASSPDRAGEKLFF. CDR3 bases: TGTGCCAGCAGCCCCGACAGGGCGGGCGAAAAACTGTTTTTT.

The chain joins TRBV18 to TRBJ1-1; TRBD1 might be the D (6 bases). V dropped 4 bases and J dropped 6 bases, with 18 bases sitting between them. The germline V gene encodes CDR1 KGHSH and CDR2 LQKENI. The CDR3 has 15 amino acids. The CDR3 DNA sequence: TGTGCCAGCTCACTGCTGAGGACAGCGGGGGCTGAAGCTTTCTTT. This translates into CASSLLRTAGAEAFF.

This clone has just a few counts. This rearrangement joins TRBV29-1 to TRBJ1-4; maybe TRBD1 (5 bases). The CDR3 length is 13 residues. Trimming pared 7 bases from V and 8 bases from J, leaving 17 bases between. Germline CDR1 reads SQVTM; CDR2 reads ANQGSEA. CDR3 nucleotide sequence: TGCAGCGCCGGACGGGGACTCGGAGAAAAACTGTTTTTT. As protein: CSAGRGLGEKLFF.

The genes are TRBV4-2 and TRBJ2-7; 8 bases are a match to TRBD1. The V gene end was trimmed by 3 bases and the J gene end by 13 bases; junction bases not matched to a gene: 17. Germline V lookup: CDR1 LGHNA, CDR2 YNFKEQ. The CDR3 is 15 residues long. CDR3 loop: CASSHDTTGQAVFYF. The CDR3, as DNA: TGTGCCAGCAGCCATGATACGACGGGACAGGCGGTTTTTTACTTC.